These 22 T cell receptor beta chains were all obtained from the same sample, sequenced in a study of cytomegalovirus exposure and HLA in healthy donors. It was with 60 Vbeta and 13 Jbeta primers that the PCR ran. Data came from immunoSEQ multiplex PCR; TCRdb stores just in-frame clones and leaves some out. The sample carries roughly 80,000 clones, approximately 78% recorded once. Sequencing input: PBMCs. The receptors shown here come from a man aged 35 to 55 in good health and CMV-seronegative.

The V gene is TRBV10-3, the J gene TRBJ2-7, with D possibly being TRBD2 (6 bases). Trimming left V 3 bases short and J 3 bases short, with 18 bases between. Germline loops: CDR1 ENHRY, CDR2 SYGVKD. The CDR3 is 16 amino acids. The CDR3 sequence: CAISDSSRVGSYEQYF. The CDR3 DNA reads as TGTGCCATCAGTGATTCGTCCCGGGTCGGGAGCTACGAGCAGTACTTC.

The gene calls are TRBV5-4 and TRBJ2-2; weak D call: TRBD1 (6 bases). With 2 bases removed from V and 0 bases from J, the gap between germline ends came to 8 bases. This CDR3 has 15 residues. The germline gives CDR1 SGHNT, CDR2 YYREEE (reference sequence). CDR3 nucleotides: TGTGCCAGCAGCTTATACAGGGCGAACACCGGGGAGCTGTTTTTT. It specifies CASSLYRANTGELFF. The full variable domain, completed using reference TRBV5-4 and TRBJ2-2, is ETGVTQSPTHLIKTRGQQVTLRCSSQSGHNTVSWYQQALGQGPQFIFQYYREEENGRGNFPPRFSGLQFPNYSSELNVNALELDDSALYLCASSLYRANTGELFFGEGSRLTVL.

V gene TRBV7-2 combines with J gene TRBJ1-5; D not resolved. Germline V gives CDR1 SGHTA, CDR2 FQGNSA. V was trimmed by 4 bases and J by 4 bases, leaving 8 bases between them. The CDR3 has 13 amino acids. CDR3 coding DNA: TGTGCCAGCAGCTCCGCGGGAAATCAGCCCCAGCATTTT. Its translation is CASSSAGNQPQHF.

The chain carries TRBV5-4 and TRBJ2-2; 9 bases agree with TRBD2. The germline gives CDR1 SGHNT, CDR2 YYREEE (reference sequence). V shed 4 bases, J shed 4 bases, and the junction held 14 bases outside the gene matches. The CDR3 runs 18 residues. This CDR3 is CASSPGGSGGYRTGELFF. DNA for the CDR3: TGTGCCAGCAGCCCCGGGGGAAGCGGGGGGTATCGCACCGGGGAGCTGTTTTTT.

The chain links TRBV30 to TRBJ1-6; a weak D match, TRBD1 (5 bases). This CDR3 is built from 16 residues. CDR1 and CDR2 (germline): GTSNPN, SVGIG (reference sequence). Deletions cut 0 bases from V and 9 bases from J, with 18 bases between. Written as DNA, the CDR3 is TGTGCCTGGAGTGTGGGGGGGATTGATACGGCTTCACCCCTCCACTTT. Amino acid sequence: CAWSVGGIDTASPLHF.

CDR3 region: CASSTGTTGNTIYF. CDR3 coding DNA: TGCGCCAGCAGCACCGGGACAACTGGAAACACCATATATTTT. This chain connects TRBV5-1 to TRBJ1-3; D may be TRBD1 (6 bases). The CDR3 spans 14 residues. The germline V gene encodes CDR1 SGHRS and CDR2 YFSETQ. Trimming removed 4 bases from V and 2 bases from J, with 10 bases in between.

This chain links TRBV29-1 with TRBJ2-2; possible D gene TRBD2, 6 bases. Germline CDR1 SQVTM, CDR2 ANQGSEA. The CDR3 length is 14 residues. V was pared by 7 bases and J by 2 bases, with 14 bases between. CDR3 loop: CSALSGDNTGELFF. DNA of the CDR3: TGCAGCGCCTTGTCGGGGGACAACACCGGGGAGCTGTTTTTT.

The CDR3 sequence is CASSPGLAGEETQYF. CDR3 nucleotide sequence: TGTGCCAGCAGCCCGGGACTAGCGGGGGAAGAGACCCAGTACTTC. V gene TRBV11-3 combines with J gene TRBJ2-5, with 14 bases lining up with TRBD2. The CDR3 is 15 amino acids. V shed 5 bases and J 3 bases; nucleotides not matched to a gene: 2. Germline CDR1 is SGHNT and CDR2 is YENEEA.

The chain recombines TRBV5-1 with TRBJ2-1; 16 positions agree with TRBD2. CDR1 and CDR2 (germline): SGHRS, YFSETQ. The CDR3 is 19 amino acids. Unmatched junction bases numbered 16, after V lost 4 bases and J lost 9 bases. CDR3 nucleotides: TGCGCCAGCAGCAAAGGGGGACTAGCGGGGGGGCCGAGTTATAGTGAGCAGTTCTTC. Protein sequence: CASSKGGLAGGPSYSEQFF.

V gene TRBV27 combines with J gene TRBJ1-1, with D maybe TRBD1 (5 bases). The germline gives CDR1 MNHEY, CDR2 SMNVEV (reference sequence). V lost 3 bases and J lost 8, with 16 bases in between. This CDR3 region has 14 residues. DNA of the CDR3: TGTGCCAGCAGTTTTGGGGCTTTACCTGAGGAAGCTTTCTTT. It codes for CASSFGALPEEAFF.

V is TRBV7-6 and J is TRBJ2-1; 8 bases align to TRBD2. Losses at the gene ends were 5 bases for V and 2 bases for J; bases not matched to a gene: 8. This CDR3 has 16 residues. Germline V lookup: CDR1 SGHVS, CDR2 FNYEAQ. CDR3 DNA: TGTGCCAGCAGCACGGTCGGCGGGGGGACCTACAATGAGCAGTTCTTC. Translated, it gives CASSTVGGGTYNEQFF.

The genes are TRBV6-6 and TRBJ2-7; D is possibly TRBD1 (6 bases). Trimming stripped 7 bases from V and 6 bases from J, with 10 bases between. This CDR3 is built from 11 residues. The germline gives CDR1 MNHNY, CDR2 SVGAGI (reference sequence). The CDR3 protein is CASIAGVEQYF. CDR3 coding DNA: TGTGCCAGCATAGCAGGGGTCGAGCAGTACTTC.

The rearrangement uses TRBV28 and TRBJ1-4; D uncertain. V lost 7 bases to trimming and J lost 0 bases, with 15 bases between them. Germline values: CDR1 MDHEN, CDR2 SYDVKM. This CDR3 has 16 amino acids. CDR3 sequence reads: CASTHTLVTTNEKLFF. DNA for the CDR3: TGTGCCAGCACCCACACGCTTGTGACAACTAATGAAAAACTGTTTTTT.

CDR3 DNA: TGTGCCAGCAGCTTAACGGGGGGGCTGAACACCGGGGAGCTGTTTTTT. Its protein is CASSLTGGLNTGELFF. The chain combines TRBV7-3 with TRBJ2-2; TRBD2 might be the D (7 bases). CDR1 and CDR2 (germline): SGHTA, FQGTGA. This CDR3 region has 16 residues. V lost 0 bases, J lost 1 base, and 9 bases lay in between.

This clone was recorded only once. The J gene is TRBJ2-1, the V gene TRBV19, with 8 nucleotides matching TRBD1. The CDR3 consists of 15 residues. J was trimmed by 2 bases and V by 4 bases; bases with no gene match: 4. CDR1 and CDR2 (germline): LNHDA, SQIVND (reference sequence). DNA for the CDR3: TGTGCCAGTAGTACGACAGGGGCGGCCTACAATGAGCAGTTCTTC. This translates into CASSTTGAAYNEQFF.

This clone showed up just once. The chain recombines TRBV19 with TRBJ2-2; TRBD1 agrees at 7 bases. This CDR3 has 16 amino acids. Germline trimming cut 7 bases from V and 0 bases from J; bases unmatched to any gene: 8. The germline V gene has CDR1 LNHDA and CDR2 SQIVND (reference sequence). CDR3 nucleotides: TGTGCCAGTACCCGGACAGGAACTTCGAACACCGGGGAGCTGTTTTTT. Amino acids: CASTRTGTSNTGELFF. Drawing the rest from reference TRBV19 and TRBJ2-2, the complete variable domain is DGGITQSPKYLFRKEGQNVTLSCEQNLNHDAMYWYRQDPGQGLRLIYYSQIVNDFQKGDIAEGYSVSREKKESFPLTVTSAQKNPTAFYLCASTRTGTSNTGELFFGEGSRLTVL.

J is TRBJ1-2 and V is TRBV27, with 9 bases aligning to TRBD1. V gave up 2 bases and J gave up 4 bases; unmatched junction bases: 5. Germline assignment: CDR1 MNHEY and CDR2 SMNVEV (reference sequence). There are 15 residues in the CDR3. This chain's CDR3 is CASSLRTGAFYGYTF. CDR3 DNA sequence: TGTGCCAGCAGTTTACGGACAGGGGCCTTCTATGGCTACACCTTC.

The chain employs TRBV19 and TRBJ2-5; 7 bases are a match to TRBD1. Trimming took 7 bases from V and 5 from J; bases not matched to a gene: 7. Germline V CDR1 and CDR2: LNHDA, SQIVND (reference sequence). CDR3 length: 13 residues. The CDR3 loop is CASTATGSETQYF. In DNA, the CDR3 is TGTGCCAGTACCGCGACAGGGTCGGAGACCCAGTACTTC.

This clone came up a few times. CDR3 region: CASSLEWTGGGQTQYF. The CDR3 nucleotides read TGCGCCAGCAGCTTGGAGTGGACAGGGGGCGGTCAGACCCAGTACTTC. V and J are TRBV5-1 and TRBJ2-5; 11 bases line up with TRBD1. The germline gives CDR1 SGHRS, CDR2 YFSETQ. The CDR3 runs to 16 residues. The ends lost 0 bases at V and 6 bases at J; junction bases unmatched: 7.

V is TRBV18 and J is TRBJ1-5; D is unresolved. CDR1 is KGHSH, CDR2 LQKENI, per germline. Trimming pared 10 bases from V and 2 bases from J, leaving 15 bases between. The CDR3 extends over 14 amino acids. CDR3 loop: CATAPGSGNQPQHF. In DNA form, the CDR3 reads TGTGCCACCGCGCCTGGTTCGGGCAATCAGCCCCAGCATTTT.

On this clone itself: The same CDR3 arises from other DNA sequences in this sample as well. The chain recombines TRBV9 with TRBJ2-5; D is uncertain. V was pared by 0 bases and J by 1 base, with 4 bases between. CDR3 length equals 13 residues. Germline V CDR1 and CDR2: SGDLS, YYNGEE. The CDR3 DNA is TGTGCCAGCAGCGTAGCCAGCCAAGAGACCCAGTACTTC. Its translation: CASSVASQETQYF.

The chain couples TRBV5-1 to TRBJ2-5; D possibly corresponds to TRBD1 (6 bases). CDR3 size: 14 residues. Germline assignment: CDR1 SGHRS and CDR2 YFSETQ. V was cut by 5 bases and J by 5 bases, with 16 bases left in between. DNA of the CDR3: TGCGCCAGCAGTGACAGGTCGAAGACGGAGACCCAGTACTTC. It yields the protein CASSDRSKTETQYF.